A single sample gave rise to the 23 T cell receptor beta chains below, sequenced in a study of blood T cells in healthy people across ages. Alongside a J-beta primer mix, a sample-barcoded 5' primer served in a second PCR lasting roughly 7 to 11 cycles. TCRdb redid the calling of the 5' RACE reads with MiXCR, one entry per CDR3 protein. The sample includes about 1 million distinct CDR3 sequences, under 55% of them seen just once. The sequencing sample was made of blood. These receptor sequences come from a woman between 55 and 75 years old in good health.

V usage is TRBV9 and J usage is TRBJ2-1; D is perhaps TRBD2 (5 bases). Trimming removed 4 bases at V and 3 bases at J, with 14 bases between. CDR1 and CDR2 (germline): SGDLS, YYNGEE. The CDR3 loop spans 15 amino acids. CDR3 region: CASSSQRRNYNEQFF. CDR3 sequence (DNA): TGTGCCAGCAGCTCCCAGCGGAGGAACTACAATGAGCAGTTCTTC.

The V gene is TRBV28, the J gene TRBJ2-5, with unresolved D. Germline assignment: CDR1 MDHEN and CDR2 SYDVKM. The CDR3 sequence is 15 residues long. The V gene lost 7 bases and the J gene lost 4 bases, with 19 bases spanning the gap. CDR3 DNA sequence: TGTGCCAGCAAGCCGACGGGCCCCTCCAGAGAGACCCAGTACTTC. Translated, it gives CASKPTGPSRETQYF.

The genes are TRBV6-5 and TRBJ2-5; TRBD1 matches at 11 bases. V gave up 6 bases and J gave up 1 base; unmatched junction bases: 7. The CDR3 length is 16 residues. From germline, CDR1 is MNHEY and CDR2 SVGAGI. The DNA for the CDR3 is TGTGCCAGCAGCCGATGGGGGACAGGGGGCCAAGAGACCCAGTACTTC. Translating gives CASSRWGTGGQETQYF.

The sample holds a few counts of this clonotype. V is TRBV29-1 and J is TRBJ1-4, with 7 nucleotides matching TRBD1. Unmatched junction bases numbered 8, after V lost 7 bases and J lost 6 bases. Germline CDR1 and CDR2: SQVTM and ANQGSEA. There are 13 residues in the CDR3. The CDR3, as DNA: TGCAGCGCAAGTACAGGGGTGGATGAAAAACTGTTTTTT. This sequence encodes CSASTGVDEKLFF.

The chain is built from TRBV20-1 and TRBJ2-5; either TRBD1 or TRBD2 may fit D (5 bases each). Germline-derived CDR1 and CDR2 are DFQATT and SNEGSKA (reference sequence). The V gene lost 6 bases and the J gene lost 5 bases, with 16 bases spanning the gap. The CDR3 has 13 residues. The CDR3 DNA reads TGCAGTGCCGGGGCTTCTTGGGGGGAGACCCAGTACTTC. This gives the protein CSAGASWGETQYF.

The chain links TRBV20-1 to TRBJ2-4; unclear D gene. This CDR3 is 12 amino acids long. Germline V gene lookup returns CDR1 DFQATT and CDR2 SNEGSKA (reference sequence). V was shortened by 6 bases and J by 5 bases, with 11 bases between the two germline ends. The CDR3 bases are TGCAGTGCGATTCCCGCCCAAAACATTCAGTACTTC. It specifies CSAIPAQNIQYF.

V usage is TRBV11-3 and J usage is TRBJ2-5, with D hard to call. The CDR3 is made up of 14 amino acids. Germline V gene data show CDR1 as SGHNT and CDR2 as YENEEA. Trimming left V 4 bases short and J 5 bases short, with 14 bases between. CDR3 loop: CASSYVPEGETQYF. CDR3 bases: TGTGCCAGCAGCTATGTCCCAGAAGGGGAGACCCAGTACTTC.

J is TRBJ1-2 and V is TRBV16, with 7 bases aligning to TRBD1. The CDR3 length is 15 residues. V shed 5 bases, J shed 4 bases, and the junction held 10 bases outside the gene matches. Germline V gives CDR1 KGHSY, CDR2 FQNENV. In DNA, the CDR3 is TGTGCCAGCAGCATAAAACAGGGGAGCGGCTATGGCTACACCTTC. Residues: CASSIKQGSGYGYTF.

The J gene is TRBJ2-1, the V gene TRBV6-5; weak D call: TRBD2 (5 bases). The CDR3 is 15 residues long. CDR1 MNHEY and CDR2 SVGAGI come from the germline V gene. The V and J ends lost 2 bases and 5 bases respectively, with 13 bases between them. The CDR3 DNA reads TGTGCCAGCAGTTACATCGTAAGCGGAAACAATGAGCAGTTCTTC. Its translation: CASSYIVSGNNEQFF.

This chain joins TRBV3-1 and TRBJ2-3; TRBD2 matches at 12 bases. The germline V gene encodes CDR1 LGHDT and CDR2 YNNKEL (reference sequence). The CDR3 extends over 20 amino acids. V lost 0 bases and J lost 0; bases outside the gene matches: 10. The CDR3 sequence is CASSQDRGGLAGTSTDTQYF. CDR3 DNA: TGTGCCAGCAGCCAAGATCGAGGGGGACTAGCGGGCACTAGCACAGATACGCAGTATTTT.

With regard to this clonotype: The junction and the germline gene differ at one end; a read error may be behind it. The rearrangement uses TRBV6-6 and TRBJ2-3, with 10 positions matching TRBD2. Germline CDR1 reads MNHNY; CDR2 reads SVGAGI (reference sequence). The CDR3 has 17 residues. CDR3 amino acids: CARSYPTSGIDPDTQYF. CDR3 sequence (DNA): TGTGCCCGCAGTTACCCCACTAGCGGGATAGATCCAGATACGCAGTATTTT.

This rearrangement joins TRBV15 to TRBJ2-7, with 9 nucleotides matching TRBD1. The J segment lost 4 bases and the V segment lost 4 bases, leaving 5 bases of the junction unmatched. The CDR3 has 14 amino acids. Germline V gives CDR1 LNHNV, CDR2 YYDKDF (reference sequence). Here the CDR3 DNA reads TGTGCCACCAGCAATCCGGGACAGGGTTACGAGCAGTACTTC. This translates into CATSNPGQGYEQYF.

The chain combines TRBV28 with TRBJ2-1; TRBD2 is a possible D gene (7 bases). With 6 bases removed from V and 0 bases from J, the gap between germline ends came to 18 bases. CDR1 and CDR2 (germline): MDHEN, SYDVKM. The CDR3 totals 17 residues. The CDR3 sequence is CASRGGGPPSSYNEQFF. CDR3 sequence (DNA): TGTGCCAGCAGGGGGGGGGGCCCACCGAGCTCCTACAATGAGCAGTTCTTC.

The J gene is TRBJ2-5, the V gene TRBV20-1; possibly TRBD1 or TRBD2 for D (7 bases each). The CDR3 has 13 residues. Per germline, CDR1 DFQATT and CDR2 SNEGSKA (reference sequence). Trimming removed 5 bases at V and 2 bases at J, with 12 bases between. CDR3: CSAGGGQQETQYF. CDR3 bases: TGCAGTGCTGGGGGGGGACAGCAAGAGACCCAGTACTTC.

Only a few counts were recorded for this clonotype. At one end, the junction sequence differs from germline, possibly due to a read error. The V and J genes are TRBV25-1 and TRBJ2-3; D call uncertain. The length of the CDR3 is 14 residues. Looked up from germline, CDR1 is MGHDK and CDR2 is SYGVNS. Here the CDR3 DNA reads TGTGCCTGCAGTGAACCAACTAGCACAGATACGCAGTATTTT. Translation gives CACSEPTSTDTQYF.

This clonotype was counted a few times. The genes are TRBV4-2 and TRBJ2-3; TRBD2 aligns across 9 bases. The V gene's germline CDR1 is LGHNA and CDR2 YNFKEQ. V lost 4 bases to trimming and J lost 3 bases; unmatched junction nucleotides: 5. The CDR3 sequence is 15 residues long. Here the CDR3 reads CASSLSGSLTDTQYF. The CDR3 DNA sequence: TGTGCCAGCAGCCTTAGCGGGAGTCTTACAGATACGCAGTATTTT.

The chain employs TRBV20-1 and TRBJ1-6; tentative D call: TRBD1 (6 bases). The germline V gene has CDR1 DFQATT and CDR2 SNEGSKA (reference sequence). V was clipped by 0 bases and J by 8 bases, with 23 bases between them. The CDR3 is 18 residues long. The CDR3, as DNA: TGCAGTGCTAGAGATAGGGGGGCATCGGTTAAACGCTATTCACCCCTCCACTTT. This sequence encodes CSARDRGASVKRYSPLHF.

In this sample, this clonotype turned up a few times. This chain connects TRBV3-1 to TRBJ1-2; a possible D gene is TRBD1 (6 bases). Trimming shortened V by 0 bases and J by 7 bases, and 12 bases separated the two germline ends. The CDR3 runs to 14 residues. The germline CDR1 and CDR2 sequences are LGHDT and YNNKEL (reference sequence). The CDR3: CASSQDLGGLGYTF. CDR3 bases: TGTGCCAGCAGCCAAGATTTAGGGGGGCTTGGCTACACCTTC.

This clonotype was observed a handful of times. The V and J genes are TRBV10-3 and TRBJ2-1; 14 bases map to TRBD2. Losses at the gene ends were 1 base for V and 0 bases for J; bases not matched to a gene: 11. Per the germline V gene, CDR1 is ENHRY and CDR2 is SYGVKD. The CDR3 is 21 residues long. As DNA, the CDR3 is TGTGCCATCAGTGAGTTTTGGACTAGCGGGAGGACTAAAAGCTCCTACAATGAGCAGTTCTTC. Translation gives CAISEFWTSGRTKSSYNEQFF.

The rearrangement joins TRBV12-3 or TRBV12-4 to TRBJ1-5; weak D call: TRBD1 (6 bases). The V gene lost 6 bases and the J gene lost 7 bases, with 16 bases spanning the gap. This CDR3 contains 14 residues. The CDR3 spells CASRPTGRDQPQHF. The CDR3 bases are TGTGCCAGCAGGCCTACAGGGCGGGACCAGCCCCAGCATTTT.

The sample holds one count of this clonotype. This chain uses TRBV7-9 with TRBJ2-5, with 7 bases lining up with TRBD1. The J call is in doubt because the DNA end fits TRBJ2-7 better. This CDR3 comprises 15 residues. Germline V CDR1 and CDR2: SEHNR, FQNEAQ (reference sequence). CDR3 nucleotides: TGTGCCAGCAGCTTAGAAAAGGGGGCTTGGTACGAGCAGTACTTC. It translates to CASSLEKGAWYEQYF.

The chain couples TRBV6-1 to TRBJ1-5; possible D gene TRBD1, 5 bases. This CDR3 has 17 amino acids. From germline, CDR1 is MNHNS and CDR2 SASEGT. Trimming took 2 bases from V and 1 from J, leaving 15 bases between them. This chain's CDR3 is CASSEPLRERSNQPQHF. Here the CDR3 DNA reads TGTGCCAGCAGTGAACCCCTCAGGGAGCGGAGCAATCAGCCCCAGCATTTT.

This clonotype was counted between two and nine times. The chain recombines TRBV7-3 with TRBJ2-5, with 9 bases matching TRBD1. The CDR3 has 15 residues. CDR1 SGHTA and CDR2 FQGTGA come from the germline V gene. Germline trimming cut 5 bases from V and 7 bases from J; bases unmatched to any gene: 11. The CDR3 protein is CASSPRTGAGATQYF. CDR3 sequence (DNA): TGTGCCAGCAGCCCTAGGACAGGGGCGGGGGCGACCCAGTACTTC.